The rows below give T cell receptor beta chains drawn from one sample of a study of blood T cells in healthy people across ages. MiXCR, run by TCRdb on the 5' RACE reads, gives a single entry per CDR3 protein. This repertoire shows 800,000 to 900,000 distinct CDR3 sequences, about 62% found once; its top ten account for about 30%. Input material: blood. The source is a man aged 25 to 45 in good health. Both conserved end residues are part of each CDR3. The order of the fields is J gene, D gene, V gene, clone size, CDR3 DNA, CDR3 protein. D genes are given only for firm matches. Clone size appears in some rows only: once, few, many, or a class for an expanded clone.

j_gene: TRBJ1-1
d_gene: -
v_gene: TRBV28
abundance: once
CDR3nt: TGTGCCAGCAGTTTACCTCCAACAGGCGCGAACACTGAAGCTTTCTTT
CDR3aa: CASSLPPTGANTEAFF

j_gene: TRBJ1-2
d_gene: -
v_gene: TRBV30
abundance: -
CDR3nt: TGTGCCTGGAGTGGAGAGGGGGTTCCAGACTATGGCTACACCTTC
CDR3aa: CAWSGEGVPDYGYTF

j_gene: TRBJ2-7
d_gene: -
v_gene: TRBV6-5
abundance: -
CDR3nt: TGTGCCAGCACCAGAGGTGCAGGGGCGCCCTACGAGCAGTACTTC
CDR3aa: CASTRGAGAPYEQYF

j_gene: TRBJ1-5
d_gene: TRBD1
v_gene: TRBV27
abundance: few
CDR3nt: TGTGCCAGCAGGAACGGACAGGGGCCCAATCAGCCCCAGCATTTT
CDR3aa: CASRNGQGPNQPQHF

j_gene: TRBJ1-4
d_gene: TRBD1
v_gene: TRBV7-2
abundance: -
CDR3nt: TGTGCCAGCAGCCTCCCGGGACAGGGGAAGAAACTGTTTTTT
CDR3aa: CASSLPGQGKKLFF

j_gene: TRBJ2-5
d_gene: -
v_gene: TRBV6-6
abundance: -
CDR3nt: TGTGCCAGCAGGTACCGCCTCAGAGAGACCCAGTACTTC
CDR3aa: CASRYRLRETQYF

j_gene: TRBJ1-5
d_gene: -
v_gene: TRBV29-1
abundance: few
CDR3nt: TGCAGCGTCAGGGACATCGGGGATCAGCCCCAGCATTTT
CDR3aa: CSVRDIGDQPQHF

j_gene: TRBJ2-3
d_gene: -
v_gene: TRBV29-1
abundance: -
CDR3nt: TGCAGCGTTGTAAATATGGGTACAGATACGCAGTATTTT
CDR3aa: CSVVNMGTDTQYF

j_gene: TRBJ2-2
d_gene: -
v_gene: TRBV20-1
abundance: -
CDR3nt: TGCAGTGCTAGGATTAGCCGCTACACCGGGGAGCTGTTTTTT
CDR3aa: CSARISRYTGELFF

j_gene: TRBJ1-5
d_gene: -
v_gene: TRBV27
abundance: -
CDR3nt: TGTGCCAGCAGTCCGCTCAGGGAGGGCGGTCGGCCCCAGCATTTT
CDR3aa: CASSPLREGGRPQHF

j_gene: TRBJ2-5
d_gene: TRBD2
v_gene: TRBV9
abundance: few
CDR3nt: TGTGCCAGCAGCCCCCAGGGACTAGGGGAGACCCAGTACTTC
CDR3aa: CASSPQGLGETQYF

j_gene: TRBJ2-7
d_gene: -
v_gene: TRBV3-1
abundance: -
CDR3nt: TGTGCCAGCAGCCAATGGGACATTTCCTACGAGCAGTACTTC
CDR3aa: CASSQWDISYEQYF

j_gene: TRBJ2-3
d_gene: TRBD2
v_gene: TRBV20-1
abundance: -
CDR3nt: TGCAGTGCTAGAGGACTAGCGGACTCCGACACAGATACGCAGTATTTT
CDR3aa: CSARGLADSDTDTQYF

j_gene: TRBJ2-3
d_gene: -
v_gene: TRBV6-2/TRBV6-3
abundance: -
CDR3nt: TGTGCCAGCAGCCCCCGAGGCCGAGGCACAGATACGCAGTATTTT
CDR3aa: CASSPRGRGTDTQYF

j_gene: TRBJ2-3
d_gene: TRBD2
v_gene: TRBV20-1
abundance: -
CDR3nt: TGCAGTGCTAGTGAACTAGCGGGGGGCCCTAGCACAGATACGCAGTATTTT
CDR3aa: CSASELAGGPSTDTQYF

j_gene: TRBJ1-4
d_gene: -
v_gene: TRBV20-1
abundance: -
CDR3nt: TGCAGTGCTAGTGGGACCACGGGAGAAAAACTGTTTTTT
CDR3aa: CSASGTTGEKLFF

j_gene: TRBJ1-6
d_gene: -
v_gene: TRBV6-6
abundance: -
CDR3nt: TGTGCCAGCAGGGAGGGCCGGCCCTACTATAATTCACCCCTCCACTTT
CDR3aa: CASREGRPYYNSPLHF

j_gene: TRBJ2-5
d_gene: TRBD1
v_gene: TRBV5-1
abundance: few
CDR3nt: TGCGCCAGCAGCTTGGGTAAGGGACAGCAAGAGACCCAGTACTTC
CDR3aa: CASSLGKGQQETQYF

j_gene: TRBJ2-1
d_gene: -
v_gene: TRBV29-1
abundance: -
CDR3nt: TGCAGCGTTGGCAGGGGGGACGATGAGCAGTTCTTC
CDR3aa: CSVGRGDDEQFF

j_gene: TRBJ1-1
d_gene: -
v_gene: TRBV7-3
abundance: -
CDR3nt: TGTGCCAGCAGCGCCCAGGGAGTGAACACTGAAGCTTTCTTT
CDR3aa: CASSAQGVNTEAFF

j_gene: TRBJ2-7
d_gene: TRBD1
v_gene: TRBV6-2/TRBV6-3
abundance: -
CDR3nt: TGTGCCAGCAGTTTCGACAGGGAAACTTTCCACGAGCAGTACTTC
CDR3aa: CASSFDRETFHEQYF

j_gene: TRBJ2-7
d_gene: TRBD2
v_gene: TRBV20-1
abundance: few
CDR3nt: TGCAGTGCTAGTGCCGGGACTAGCGGCCGTGGGCAGTACTTC
CDR3aa: CSASAGTSGRGQYF

j_gene: TRBJ1-4
d_gene: TRBD1
v_gene: TRBV12-3/TRBV12-4
abundance: -
CDR3nt: TGTGCCAGCAGTCCACAGGGGGGATTCGAAAAACTGTTTTTT
CDR3aa: CASSPQGGFEKLFF

j_gene: TRBJ2-5
d_gene: -
v_gene: TRBV5-5
abundance: -
CDR3nt: TGTGCCAGCAGCTTGAGGACCGGCGAGACCCAGTACTTC
CDR3aa: CASSLRTGETQYF

j_gene: TRBJ2-3
d_gene: TRBD2
v_gene: TRBV10-2
abundance: -
CDR3nt: TGCGTCAGCAGTGAGTTGTCGAGCGGGGGCCTCCCGAAGCAGTATTTT
CDR3aa: CVSSELSSGGLPKQYF

j_gene: TRBJ1-2
d_gene: -
v_gene: TRBV13
abundance: -
CDR3nt: TGTGCCAGCAGCTTAGGGGTATCTGGCTACACCTTC
CDR3aa: CASSLGVSGYTF

j_gene: TRBJ2-6
d_gene: -
v_gene: TRBV5-4
abundance: -
CDR3nt: TGTGCCAGCAGCTTGGGGTTCCCTGGGGCCAACGTCCTGACTTTC
CDR3aa: CASSLGFPGANVLTF

j_gene: TRBJ2-1
d_gene: TRBD1
v_gene: TRBV20-1
abundance: -
CDR3nt: TGCAGTGCTCACTCCTCTCAGGGGGCAGGGGCTCACTCCTACAATGAGCAGTTCTTC
CDR3aa: CSAHSSQGAGAHSYNEQFF

j_gene: TRBJ2-1
d_gene: TRBD2
v_gene: TRBV29-1
abundance: few
CDR3nt: TGCAGCGTCCAACGGGCGGGGGGGCAGAGTGAGCAGTTCTTC
CDR3aa: CSVQRAGGQSEQFF

j_gene: TRBJ2-5
d_gene: -
v_gene: TRBV6-2/TRBV6-3
abundance: -
CDR3nt: TGTGCCAGCAGTTACGTCGGACAGACTCAAGAGACCCAGTACTTC
CDR3aa: CASSYVGQTQETQYF

j_gene: TRBJ2-7
d_gene: -
v_gene: TRBV2
abundance: -
CDR3nt: TGTGCCAGCAGGAGGTACCAAGACTCCTACGAGCAGTACTTC
CDR3aa: CASRRYQDSYEQYF

j_gene: TRBJ2-7
d_gene: -
v_gene: TRBV7-9
abundance: many
CDR3nt: TGTGCCAGCAGCTTAGCGGGGTCGGAAGAGCAGTACTTC
CDR3aa: CASSLAGSEEQYF

j_gene: TRBJ2-4
d_gene: -
v_gene: TRBV7-9
abundance: -
CDR3nt: TGCGCCAGCAGCTTAGGAACCCGGGAGAACATTCAGTACTTC
CDR3aa: CASSLGTRENIQYF

j_gene: TRBJ2-5
d_gene: -
v_gene: TRBV10-3
abundance: -
CDR3nt: TGTGCCATCAGTGGCCTGTACCAAGAGACCCAGTACTTC
CDR3aa: CAISGLYQETQYF

j_gene: TRBJ1-2
d_gene: -
v_gene: TRBV20-1
abundance: -
CDR3nt: TGCAGTGCTAGAGATTCCTCGAGAGGGGCCGGCTACACCTTC
CDR3aa: CSARDSSRGAGYTF

j_gene: TRBJ2-1
d_gene: -
v_gene: TRBV7-2
abundance: -
CDR3nt: TGTGCCAGCAGCTTAGCGGTTCGGGGTGAGCAGTTCTTC
CDR3aa: CASSLAVRGEQFF

j_gene: TRBJ2-1
d_gene: -
v_gene: TRBV24-1
abundance: -
CDR3nt: TGTGCCACCGGTAGACTAGGGAACGCCTACAATGAGCAGTTCTTC
CDR3aa: CATGRLGNAYNEQFF

j_gene: TRBJ2-7
d_gene: TRBD1
v_gene: TRBV6-2/TRBV6-3
abundance: -
CDR3nt: TGTGCCAGCAGGGGGGACAGATTCTACGAGCAGTACTTC
CDR3aa: CASRGDRFYEQYF

j_gene: TRBJ2-5
d_gene: -
v_gene: TRBV25-1
abundance: -
CDR3nt: TGTGCCAGCAGTGATGGGGGGGGGCGGGAGACCCAGTACTTC
CDR3aa: CASSDGGGRETQYF

j_gene: TRBJ2-5
d_gene: TRBD2
v_gene: TRBV10-3
abundance: -
CDR3nt: TGTGCCATCAGTGAGTCGACTCGGCTAGCGGGGGCCGAGACCCAGTACTTC
CDR3aa: CAISESTRLAGAETQYF

j_gene: TRBJ2-4
d_gene: TRBD1
v_gene: TRBV27
abundance: -
CDR3nt: TGTGCCAGCAGCCCCTTCCAGGGGGAAAACATTCAGTACTTC
CDR3aa: CASSPFQGENIQYF

j_gene: TRBJ2-2
d_gene: -
v_gene: TRBV10-2
abundance: -
CDR3nt: TGCGCCAGCAGGGCCGTAGGGGAGCTGTTTTTT
CDR3aa: CASRAVGELFF

j_gene: TRBJ2-1
d_gene: TRBD1
v_gene: TRBV7-3
abundance: few
CDR3nt: TGTGCCAGCAGCCGTCACCACCGGGACAGGGCTGGCTACAATGAGCAGTTCTTC
CDR3aa: CASSRHHRDRAGYNEQFF

j_gene: TRBJ1-1
d_gene: TRBD1
v_gene: TRBV6-5
abundance: -
CDR3nt: TGTGCCAGCAGTTACGACCCAGGGGGCTTGACTGAAGCTTTCTTT
CDR3aa: CASSYDPGGLTEAFF

j_gene: TRBJ2-2
d_gene: -
v_gene: TRBV11-2
abundance: -
CDR3nt: TGTGCCCTCGGAAGGGGGACCGGGGAGCTGTTTTTT
CDR3aa: CALGRGTGELFF